Following are 27 T cell receptor beta chains from one sample sequenced in a study of T cell repertoires in cytomegalovirus infection. One entry per CDR3 protein, called by TCRdb with MiXCR from the reads. This table holds about 890,000 distinct CDR3 sequences, about a third found once. No antigen has been identified for these receptors. Sequences were derived from cultured CD8+ T cells from PBMCs, sampled from culture after CMV antigen stimulation. These receptor sequences come from a human donor in good health (CMV status not recorded). Some clones in this sample may be carry-over from other donors' samples.

This clonotype was found a few times. The rearrangement links TRBV12-3 or TRBV12-4 to TRBJ2-1, with a tentative D call TRBD2 (6 bases). V was trimmed by 5 bases and J by 9 bases, leaving 8 bases between them. The CDR3 sequence is 11 residues long. This CDR3 reads CASSTSIEQFF. The CDR3 DNA reads as TGTGCCAGCAGTACTAGCATTGAGCAGTTCTTC.

The rearrangement uses TRBV4-3 and TRBJ2-7; 10 bases fit TRBD2. CDR3 size: 18 residues. Germline V lookup: CDR1 LGHNA, CDR2 YSLEER. Trimming cost V 0 bases and J 1 base; bases outside gene matches: 9. Here the CDR3 reads CASSQEPLAGAQSYEQYV. DNA for the CDR3: TGCGCCAGCAGCCAAGAGCCCCTAGCGGGGGCCCAATCCTACGAGCAGTACGTC.

The chain has TRBV13 and TRBJ1-1; D is unresolved. Germline assignment: CDR1 PRHDT and CDR2 FYEKMQ (reference sequence). The V end lost 6 bases, the J end lost 5 bases, and 13 bases lay between the germline ends. The CDR3 covers 13 residues. The CDR3 here is CASRPEAQTEAFF. The CDR3 coding sequence is TGTGCCAGCAGGCCCGAGGCGCAAACTGAAGCTTTCTTT.

The CDR3 reads CASSQVHGGVDGELFF. The CDR3 coding sequence is TGCGCCAGCAGCCAAGTTCACGGGGGGGTAGACGGGGAGCTGTTTTTT. The chain recombines TRBV4-3 with TRBJ2-2; 8 nucleotides line up with TRBD2. J gave up 7 bases and V 1 base, and 8 bases lay outside the gene matches. The V gene's germline CDR1 is LGHNA and CDR2 YSLEER. The CDR3 is made up of 16 amino acids.

The chain combines TRBV4-3 with TRBJ1-4, with D possibly matching TRBD1 (5 bases). The CDR3 has 16 amino acids. Looked up from germline, CDR1 is LGHNA and CDR2 is YSLEER. The V end was cut by 1 base, the J end by 4 bases, with 13 bases between. CDR3 bases: TGCGCCAGCAGCCAAGTCGCCTGGACACATAATGAAAAACTGTTTTTT. Its protein product is CASSQVAWTHNEKLFF.

This clonotype was picked up a small number of times. The V call is TRBV19, the J call TRBJ2-5, with 7 positions matching TRBD2. The CDR3 is made up of 16 amino acids. Germline loops: CDR1 LNHDA, CDR2 SQIVND (reference sequence). The V and J ends lost 6 bases and 4 bases, in that order; junction bases with no gene match: 14. CDR3: CASSVSSGSGLETQYF. The CDR3 DNA sequence: TGTGCCAGTAGCGTATCTAGCGGCAGTGGCCTAGAGACCCAGTACTTC.

Only a few counts were recorded for this clonotype. The chain uses TRBV20-1 and TRBJ1-2; D may be TRBD1 (5 bases). CDR1 is DFQATT and CDR2 is SNEGSKA in the germline V gene (reference sequence). Deletions cut 2 bases from V and 1 base from J, with 8 bases between. The CDR3 has 13 residues. Here the CDR3 reads CSARSRDNYGYTF. The CDR3 DNA follows: TGCAGTGCTAGATCCAGGGATAACTATGGCTACACCTTC.

This clonotype was seen only a few times. The chain employs TRBV19 and TRBJ1-4; D remains unclear. CDR1 is LNHDA, CDR2 SQIVND, per germline (reference sequence). This CDR3 is built from 15 residues. With 4 bases removed from V and 4 bases from J, the gap between germline ends came to 13 bases. The DNA for the CDR3 is TGTGCCAGTAGTACCGACGGTACCTATAATGAAAAACTGTTTTTT. Translated: CASSTDGTYNEKLFF.

This chain uses TRBV7-4 with TRBJ2-2; 7 nucleotides match TRBD2. CDR1 and CDR2 from the germline V gene are SGHVT and SQSDAQ. The CDR3 runs 16 residues. V trimming: 4 bases; J trimming: 4 bases; junction bases outside the gene matches: 9. CDR3 DNA: TGTGCCAGCAGCTCCGAGGGGAGGGGTTCCACCGGGGAGCTGTTTTTT. Protein product: CASSSEGRGSTGELFF.

There are a few counts of this clonotype. V and J are TRBV12-3 or TRBV12-4 and TRBJ2-3, with a tentative D call TRBD1 (5 bases). With 5 bases removed from V and 5 bases from J, the gap between germline ends came to 14 bases. There are 14 residues in the CDR3. This CDR3 reads CASSQISGQDTQYF. CDR3 bases: TGTGCCAGCAGTCAAATCTCAGGGCAAGATACGCAGTATTTT.

This clonotype has a count of ten or more. This chain connects TRBV6-2 or TRBV6-3 to TRBJ2-2, with a possible D match to TRBD2 (5 bases). Between the trimmed V and J ends, which lost 4 bases and 6 bases, there was a span of 6 bases. Germline V lookup: CDR1 MNHEY, CDR2 SVGEGT. This CDR3 is built from 12 residues. The CDR3 sequence is CASSWESGELFF. CDR3 sequence (DNA): TGTGCCAGCAGTTGGGAGTCCGGGGAGCTGTTTTTT.

The genes are TRBV4-2 and TRBJ1-2; D not resolved. Looked up from germline, CDR1 is LGHNA and CDR2 is YNFKEQ. Deletions cut 1 base from V and 7 bases from J, with 7 bases between. This CDR3 comprises 12 residues. The CDR3 DNA is TGTGCCAGCAGCCAAGGCCTAGGTGGCTACACCTTC. As protein: CASSQGLGGYTF.

Details on this clonotype: A junction boundary mismatches the germline segment, possibly from a read error. The gene calls are TRBV5-3 and TRBJ2-3; D assignment may be TRBD1 or TRBD2 (6 bases each). TRBV5-3 is annotated as an ORF whose role is uncertain. The CDR3 spans 17 residues. The CDR3 nucleotides are TGTGCCAGAAGCTTGAGATCGGCGGGACACCGCACAAATACGCAGTATTTT. Residues: CARSLRSAGHRTNTQYF.

The genes are TRBV19 and TRBJ2-1; TRBD1 might be the D (6 bases). Germline CDR1 is LNHDA and CDR2 is SQIVND (reference sequence). V shed 7 bases and J shed 8 bases, with 18 bases lying between them. This CDR3 region has 14 residues. The CDR3, as DNA: TGTGCCAGTACCCTAACAGGGTCAAGCTATGAGCAGTTCTTC. Its protein is CASTLTGSSYEQFF.

V usage is TRBV5-4 and J usage is TRBJ2-4; 8 bases agree with TRBD1. Unmatched junction bases numbered 8, after V lost 4 bases and J lost 8 bases. The CDR3 has 14 residues. The germline CDR1 and CDR2 sequences are SGHNT and YYREEE (reference sequence). DNA of the CDR3: TGTGCCAGCAGCGGAGGACAGGGCCCTGACATTCAGTACTTC. Translation gives CASSGGQGPDIQYF.

This clonotype was seen more than once but under ten times. V gene TRBV6-5 combines with J gene TRBJ2-1; 7 bases are shared with TRBD1. J lost 5 bases, V lost 2 bases, and 6 bases had no gene match. The CDR3 spans 15 residues. Looked up from germline, CDR1 is MNHEY and CDR2 is SVGAGI. The CDR3 loop is CASSYLFTGDNEQFF. CDR3 bases: TGTGCCAGCAGTTACCTTTTCACAGGGGACAATGAGCAGTTCTTC.

Only a few counts were recorded for this clonotype. The rearrangement joins TRBV28 to TRBJ1-6; unclear D gene. Germline values: CDR1 MDHEN, CDR2 SYDVKM. This CDR3 region has 14 residues. The ends were cut back, 3 bases at V and 7 bases at J, with 10 bases in the middle. The CDR3 spells CASSFWGVNSPLHF. As DNA, the CDR3 is TGTGCCAGCAGTTTTTGGGGTGTCAATTCACCCCTCCACTTT.

This clonotype was observed many times. V gene TRBV7-6 combines with J gene TRBJ2-1; 11 positions match TRBD1. The germline V gene has CDR1 SGHVS and CDR2 FNYEAQ. The trim removed 3 bases at V and 4 bases at J, leaving 5 bases unmatched. The CDR3 loop spans 16 amino acids. The CDR3, as DNA: TGTGCCAGCAGCTTCGCGGACAGGGGGCAATACAATGAGCAGTTCTTC. Its protein is CASSFADRGQYNEQFF.

This clonotype was seen a few times. The rearrangement joins TRBV6-2 or TRBV6-3 to TRBJ2-2, with 7 bases lining up with TRBD2. The CDR3 contains 17 residues. V trimming: 5 bases; J trimming: 2 bases; junction bases outside the gene matches: 11. Germline V gene data show CDR1 as MNHEY and CDR2 as SVGEGT. The CDR3 is CASSPLFRAGNTGELFF. CDR3 bases: TGTGCCAGCAGTCCCCTTTTCCGAGCGGGAAACACCGGGGAGCTGTTTTTT.

This clonotype was seen a handful of times. This chain joins TRBV7-9 and TRBJ1-2; a weak D match, TRBD1 (5 bases). This CDR3 comprises 13 residues. Germline V gene lookup returns CDR1 SEHNR and CDR2 FQNEAQ (reference sequence). Deletions cut 4 bases from V and 7 bases from J, with 13 bases between. CDR3 region: CASSSGPRGGYTF. The CDR3 DNA sequence: TGTGCCAGCAGCTCGGGACCTAGGGGTGGCTACACCTTC. Drawing the rest from reference TRBV7-9 and TRBJ1-2, the complete variable domain is DTGVSQNPRHKITKRGQNVTFRCDPISEHNRLYWYRQTLGQGPEFLTYFQNEAQLEKSRLLSDRFSAERPKGSFSTLEIQRTEQGDSAMYLCASSSGPRGGYTFGSGTRLTVV.

This clonotype was detected many times. The rearrangement uses TRBV6-6 and TRBJ2-1; D unclear. This CDR3 comprises 14 residues. Germline V CDR1 and CDR2: MNHNY, SVGAGI (reference sequence). V was cut by 5 bases and J by 6 bases, with 14 bases left in between. The chain's CDR3 is CASSPWAESNEQFF. The CDR3 nucleotides read TGTGCCAGCAGTCCTTGGGCGGAATCCAATGAGCAGTTCTTC.

This clonotype was picked up a small number of times. J is TRBJ2-3 and V is TRBV11-2; 12 positions agree with TRBD2. Per the germline V gene, CDR1 is SGHAT and CDR2 is FQNNGV. This CDR3 comprises 17 residues. Losses at the gene ends were 2 bases for V and 5 bases for J; bases not matched to a gene: 8. CDR3 residues: CASSLSLAGGPKDTQYF. Written as DNA, the CDR3 is TGTGCCAGCAGCTTATCCCTAGCGGGGGGGCCCAAAGATACGCAGTATTTT. The complete variable domain, with remaining parts taken from reference TRBV11-2 and TRBJ2-3, reads EAGVAQSPRYKIIEKRQSVAFWCNPISGHATLYWYQQILGQGPKLLIQFQNNGVVDDSQLPKDRFSAERLKGVDSTLKIQPAKLEDSAVYLCASSLSLAGGPKDTQYFGPGTRLTVL.

Comment on this clonotype: Because it lacks the conserved phenylalanine or tryptophan at the end, this CDR3 is likely a read error. The J gene is TRBJ2-2, the V gene TRBV25-1; TRBD2 matches at 7 bases. CDR1 is MGHDK and CDR2 is SYGVNS in the germline V gene. The CDR3 runs 15 residues. J lost 1 base, V lost 1 base, and 0 bases had no gene match. DNA for the CDR3: TGTGCCAGCAGTGAATGGGGGGGGAACACCGGGGAGCTGTTTTTA. Residues: CASSEWGGNTGELFL.

This clonotype was recorded many times. The V and J genes are TRBV12-3 or TRBV12-4 and TRBJ1-2; 8 bases map to TRBD1. Trimming at V came to 10 bases and at J to 6 bases, leaving 7 bases not matched to a gene. This CDR3 comprises 12 residues. In nucleotides, the CDR3 is TGTGCCATCACAGGGGGGTGGGATGGCTACACCTTC. It codes for CAITGGWDGYTF.

The chain uses TRBV4-3 and TRBJ2-2; the D call may be TRBD1 or TRBD2 (6 bases each). The CDR3 contains 17 residues. Germline CDR1 and CDR2: LGHNA and YSLEER. Trimming removed 0 bases at V and 3 bases at J, with 14 bases between. CDR3 amino acids: CASSQDPGGRDTGELFF. DNA of the CDR3: TGCGCCAGCAGCCAAGACCCTGGGGGGCGAGACACCGGGGAGCTGTTTTTT.

The genes are TRBV6-1 and TRBJ1-5; possible D gene TRBD1, 6 bases. CDR1 MNHNS and CDR2 SASEGT come from the germline V gene. V was pared by 5 bases and J by 1 base, with 15 bases between. This CDR3 has 16 residues. The CDR3 nucleotides read TGTGCCAGCAGTAGTCCCAGGGGCAGGAGCAATCAGCCCCAGCATTTT. It specifies CASSSPRGRSNQPQHF.

This clonotype occurred many times. The chain couples TRBV7-8 to TRBJ2-7; either TRBD1 or TRBD2 may fit D (5 bases each). There are 14 residues in the CDR3. Germline CDR1 reads SGHVS; CDR2 reads FQNEAQ. Trimming removed 7 bases at V and 2 bases at J, with 15 bases between. The CDR3 DNA sequence: TGTGCCAGCACCCGGGACGGACTGACCTACGAGCAGTACTTC. This translates into CASTRDGLTYEQYF. Looking up the rest from reference TRBV7-8 and TRBJ2-7 gives the full variable domain: GAGVSQSPRYKVAKRGQDVALRCDPISGHVSLFWYQQALGQGPEFLTYFQNEAQLDKSGLPSDRFFAERPEGSVSTLKIQRTQQEDSAVYLCASTRDGLTYEQYFGPGTRLTVT.